This T cell receptor (beta chain) derives from a study of long-term antiretroviral therapy in people with HIV. Study summary: About a decade before 2015, the earliest samples were taken when ART was typically delayed.

Running of the v3.0 immunoSEQ assay took place at survey level. TCRdb's table, derived via immunoSEQ multiplex PCR, lists solely in-frame clones and lacks some. Of about 20,000 clones listed, 82% are singletons. Concerning this clone: Antigen specificity is unknown.

It was in the United States that all participants with HIV were treated. There are 15 residues in the CDR3. The junction had 2 bases not matched to a gene; V was cut back by 3 bases and J by 1 base. The germline CDR1 and CDR2 sequences are SGHNT and YYREEE (reference sequence). General observations from the study: Drawn between about 2003 and 2017, the blood was possibly obtained under older ART regimens.

This TCR was recovered from a man aged 40-50 years with HIV. V usage is TRBV5-4 and J usage is TRBJ1-3, with 9 bases fitting TRBD1. The sample here was unsorted PBMCs, taken around 2.4 years after starting antiretroviral therapy. The CDR3 sequence: CASSSQGASGNTIYF. CDR3 coding DNA: TGTGCCAGCAGCTCACAGGGGGCGTCTGGAAACACCATATATTTT.